This T cell receptor beta chain was profiled in a study of blood T cell repertoires in COVID-19 (dated by TCRdb to the early 2020s). The study in broad terms: Collaborator samples came from the United States, Italy and Spain and covered acute and convalescent phases of COVID-19. The prospective study material was composed of cDNA or gDNA derived from T cells, B-cell-depleted T cells, or PBMCs. Deeply sampled blood TCRbeta repertoires from subjects exposed to, actively infected with, or recovered from COVID-19 were included in the dataset. The repertoires were made available in a free public database intended to serve as a resource for research on the immune response to SARS-CoV-2. Samples were obtained from the ongoing ImmuneRACE study (first 160 participants) and from 1,200 or so subjects provided by 6 global collaborators. A de-identified subject ID, COVID-19 status, age in years and sex were almost always included in the sample metadata. HLA class I and class II types, where available, came from metadata supplied by the sample provider rather than from assay-based typing. General findings and caveats noted by the study authors: The quantity of clinical and demographic metadata differed by source and by participant and was supplied without curation.

As concerns this clone: Its antigen target is currently unknown. No clone much larger than this one lies a single base away; base qualities are absent.

The immunoSEQ Assay, a bias-controlled multiplex PCR, was used to amplify TCRbeta CDR3 regions from genomic DNA. The study's processing was this. The number of nucleated cells in each sample was estimated from the amplification of reference gene primers within the assay. To quantify the absolute abundance of each unique TCRbeta CDR3 rearrangement, sequence reads were collapsed and filtered. Productive Simpson clonality was computed per sample as the square root of Simpson's diversity index over productive rearrangements. In its TCRdb copy, this immuneACCESS table keeps in-frame sequences only and misses some clones. Where compared with another copy, unresolved V genes explain less than half of these, and the others have no known cause. The DNA was the basis for D and trimming; V, J and clone size are from that table. The sample yields approximately 110,000 clones; roughly 83% were counted once. Jointly, the top ten make up approximately 18% of the sample.

Collaborating institutions collected whole blood in K2EDTA tubes following their own protocols. For TCRbeta analysis, collaborators shipped samples in one of three forms: frozen whole blood, isolated PBMCs, or DNA extracted from either of those sample types. There are 13 amino acids in the CDR3, from cysteine to phenylalanine inclusive. CDR3 DNA only is kept here, 39 bases in frame from base 1. For this chain, trimming is 7 bases at the V end and 6 bases at the J end, and the number of junction bases without a gene match is 3. The chain couples TRBV12-3 or TRBV12-4 to TRBJ2-1; TRBD2 lines up with 10 middle nucleotides. The specimen was peripheral blood. The origin of this receptor is a woman in her fifties or sixties with acute or convalescent COVID-19. The DNA sequence is given as TGTGCCAGCAAAGCTAGCGGGAGCAATGAGCAGTTCTTC. This yields the protein CASKASGSNEQFF.